The 28 T cell receptor beta chains below all came from one sample that was sequenced in a study of T-cell reconstitution after alpha-beta-depleted transplantation in children. Unique molecular identifiers were used in preparing the TCRbeta library. TCRdb recomputed calls from the PCR reads with MiXCR, one row per CDR3 protein. This repertoire shows approximately 520,000 distinct CDR3 sequences, 11% found once; its top ten account for 12% to 15%. The sequencing used PBMCs, mostly from graft donor cells, collected 180 days after TCRalphabeta/CD19-depleted stem cell transplant. These receptors came from a female patient aged 2-15 years who had a stem cell transplant for aplastic anemia, so the T cells may come from the graft donor.

The chain is built from TRBV4-3 and TRBJ1-4; D is ambiguous. Germline CDR1 reads LGHNA; CDR2 reads YSLEER. Trimming removed 0 bases at V and 6 bases at J, with 14 bases between. The CDR3 totals 16 residues. Here the CDR3 reads CASSQDPRPGDEKLFF. The CDR3 DNA reads as TGCGCCAGCAGCCAAGATCCGAGGCCCGGGGATGAAAAACTGTTTTTT.

This clonotype was observed a few times. This chain uses TRBV9 with TRBJ1-3; D uncertain. The CDR3 has 14 residues. V was trimmed by 2 bases and J by 4 bases, leaving 10 bases between them. Germline lookup yields CDR1 SGDLS and CDR2 YYNGEE. CDR3 residues: CASSVGWAGNTIYF. The CDR3 DNA is TGTGCCAGCAGCGTTGGCTGGGCCGGAAACACCATATATTTT.

The chain carries TRBV10-3 and TRBJ1-2; 10 nucleotides align to TRBD1. The CDR3 runs to 14 residues. Germline CDR1 and CDR2: ENHRY and SYGVKD. Trimming cost V 7 bases and J 2 bases; bases outside gene matches: 4. Here the CDR3 reads CAIKRGQGNYGYTF. In DNA, the CDR3 is TGTGCCATCAAGAGGGGACAGGGGAACTATGGCTACACCTTC.

In this sample, this clonotype turned up many times. The V call is TRBV29-1, the J call TRBJ2-1; D remains ambiguous. Trimming took off 4 bases at V and 0 bases at J, with 7 bases between the two ends. The germline CDR1 and CDR2 sequences are SQVTM and ANQGSEA. CDR3 length: 13 amino acids. CDR3 in amino acids: CSVVGHSYNEQFF. The CDR3 DNA follows: TGCAGCGTTGTTGGTCACTCCTACAATGAGCAGTTCTTC.

This clonotype showed up just once. V and J are TRBV7-2 and TRBJ2-7; D gene ambiguous. Trimming took 2 bases from V and 3 from J, leaving 8 bases between them. Germline V lookup: CDR1 SGHTA, CDR2 FQGNSA. CDR3 length: 13 amino acids. As DNA, the CDR3 is TGTGCCAGCAGCTTAAGACCTCTCTACGAGCAGTACGTC. It codes for CASSLRPLYEQYV.

The rearrangement joins TRBV27 to TRBJ2-4; D not certain. Trimming stripped 5 bases from V and 7 bases from J, with 12 bases between. Looked up from germline, CDR1 is MNHEY and CDR2 is SMNVEV (reference sequence). This CDR3 spans 13 amino acids. The CDR3 region has the DNA TGTGCCAGCAGTCGAAAAAGGGCGAACATTCAGTACTTC. It translates to CASSRKRANIQYF.

This clonotype was picked up a small number of times. J is TRBJ1-2 and V is TRBV29-1; D is ambiguous. The CDR3 has 16 residues. Germline V lookup: CDR1 SQVTM, CDR2 ANQGSEA. Trimming took 0 bases from V and 5 from J, leaving 19 bases between them. The CDR3 loop reads CSVEESMRPFGYGYTF. The CDR3 DNA reads TGCAGCGTTGAAGAGAGTATGCGACCTTTTGGGTATGGCTACACCTTC.

J is TRBJ1-1 and V is TRBV7-2; 8 nucleotides line up with TRBD1. V lost 6 bases, J lost 0 bases, and 3 bases stayed unmatched. CDR3 length: 14 amino acids. CDR1 is SGHTA, CDR2 FQGNSA, per germline. CDR3 residues: CASRRQGMNTEAFF. The CDR3 nucleotides read TGTGCCAGCAGGAGACAGGGGATGAACACTGAAGCTTTCTTT.

The chain combines TRBV5-1 with TRBJ1-1; D is undetermined. CDR1 and CDR2 (germline): SGHRS, YFSETQ. V dropped 0 bases and J dropped 0 bases, with 12 bases sitting between them. The CDR3 sequence is 16 residues long. The DNA of the CDR3 is TGCGCCAGCAGCTTGGTAAAGGGATGGGTGAACACTGAAGCTTTCTTT. Its protein product is CASSLVKGWVNTEAFF.

This clonotype was seen a handful of times. The V call is TRBV24-1, the J call TRBJ2-2; D gene unclear. There are 16 residues in the CDR3. In germline, CDR1 is KGHDR, CDR2 SFDVKD. V lost 0 bases and J 5 bases, leaving 12 bases between the germline ends. CDR3 sequence: CATSDLSVSRTGELFF. The DNA of the CDR3 is TGTGCCACCAGTGATTTGTCCGTTTCGAGGACCGGGGAGCTGTTTTTT.

The V gene is TRBV10-3, the J gene TRBJ2-1; a possible D gene is TRBD1 (7 bases). CDR3 size: 16 residues. V was shortened by 5 bases and J by 7 bases, with 21 bases between the two germline ends. Per the germline V gene, CDR1 is ENHRY and CDR2 is SYGVKD. CDR3: CAISQAEGAPGNEQFF. CDR3 coding DNA: TGTGCCATCAGTCAGGCGGAGGGGGCCCCAGGGAATGAGCAGTTCTTC.

The chain recombines TRBV7-2 with TRBJ2-1; 8 positions agree with TRBD1. After removal of 0 bases from V and 5 bases from J, the junction contained 6 bases not matched to a gene. CDR1 SGHTA and CDR2 FQGNSA come from the germline V gene. This CDR3 is built from 16 residues. The CDR3 here is CASSLALGQGHNEQFF. CDR3 in DNA: TGTGCCAGCAGCTTAGCGTTAGGACAGGGACACAATGAGCAGTTCTTC.

This clonotype was counted between two and nine times. V is TRBV5-1 and J is TRBJ2-1, with 9 bases lining up with TRBD2. The germline CDR1 and CDR2 sequences are SGHRS and YFSETQ. The CDR3 is 16 residues long. With V trimmed by 5 bases and J by 4 bases, 10 bases remained unmatched. The CDR3 nucleotides read TGCGCCAGCAGGCTGGCTTCGGGACTAGCTTACAATGAGCAGTTCTTC. Its protein is CASRLASGLAYNEQFF.

The V call is TRBV4-3, the J call TRBJ2-6; possibly TRBD2 for D (7 bases). The germline V and J ends were trimmed by 0 bases and 1 base, with 16 bases remaining between them. The V gene's germline CDR1 is LGHNA and CDR2 YSLEER. The CDR3 is made up of 19 amino acids. The CDR3 sequence: CASSQDRRGASSGANVLTF. The CDR3 bases are TGCGCCAGCAGCCAAGATCGTCGGGGGGCGAGTTCTGGGGCCAACGTCCTGACTTTC.

This clonotype was seen repeatedly, ten times or more. V and J are TRBV27 and TRBJ2-7; TRBD2 might be the D (7 bases). Trimming cost V 6 bases and J 5 bases, with 14 bases left between them. Germline assignment: CDR1 MNHEY and CDR2 SMNVEV (reference sequence). The CDR3 runs 13 residues. The CDR3 spells CASSGGPLNEQYF. The CDR3 nucleotides read TGTGCCAGCAGCGGGGGGCCCTTGAACGAGCAGTACTTC.

Here the CDR3 DNA reads TGTGCCAGCAGTCTATGGCCGGCGGGCCAGGAGACCCAGTACTTC. Amino acid sequence: CASSLWPAGQETQYF. The rearrangement links TRBV27 to TRBJ2-5; D is possibly TRBD2 (5 bases). V lost 5 bases to trimming and J lost 5 bases, with 18 bases between them. The germline V gene has CDR1 MNHEY and CDR2 SMNVEV (reference sequence). The CDR3 extends over 15 amino acids.

The chain joins TRBV5-6 to TRBJ2-5, with TRBD2 matching 7 bases. This CDR3 has 15 residues. The junction had 10 bases not matched to a gene; V was cut back by 4 bases and J by 4 bases. The germline V gene encodes CDR1 SGHDT and CDR2 YYEEEE. Here the CDR3 reads CASSPLAEGRETQYF. CDR3 DNA: TGTGCCAGCAGCCCCCTAGCGGAGGGAAGAGAGACCCAGTACTTC.

This clonotype turned up a few times. V usage is TRBV7-8 and J usage is TRBJ2-7; 7 nucleotides agree with TRBD1. This CDR3 has 14 residues. The germline gives CDR1 SGHVS, CDR2 FQNEAQ. Losses at the gene ends were 4 bases for V and 6 bases for J; bases not matched to a gene: 9. DNA of the CDR3: TGTGCCAGCAGCTCCGAGCACACAGGGGTCGAGCAGTACTTC. Its translation is CASSSEHTGVEQYF.

This clonotype has just one count. The rearrangement joins TRBV29-1 to TRBJ2-1; D unclear. Deletions cut 8 bases from V and 8 bases from J, with 19 bases between. Germline V gives CDR1 SQVTM, CDR2 ANQGSEA. This CDR3 contains 13 residues. CDR3 DNA sequence: TGCAGCCTTCAACGCCTAGGTAGAGATGAGCAGTTCTTC. The encoded protein is CSLQRLGRDEQFF.

This clonotype has ten or more counts. This chain connects TRBV12-3 or TRBV12-4 to TRBJ2-3; a possible D gene is TRBD2 (5 bases). There are 17 residues in the CDR3. Trimming removed 4 bases at V and 1 base at J, with 18 bases between. CDR3 coding DNA: TGTGCCAGCAGTTCCATAATGGGGAGAGCGGGCACAGATACGCAGTATTTT. Its translation is CASSSIMGRAGTDTQYF.

This clonotype was recorded a few times. The rearrangement uses TRBV29-1 and TRBJ2-3; 8 bases are shared with TRBD1. J lost 7 bases, V lost 6 bases, and 12 bases had no gene match. Germline V lookup: CDR1 SQVTM, CDR2 ANQGSEA. This CDR3 contains 14 residues. CDR3 region: CSVEGGQGVNTQYF. CDR3 DNA: TGCAGCGTGGAGGGTGGACAGGGAGTAAATACGCAGTATTTT.

V and J are TRBV11-3 and TRBJ2-1; 7 bases fit TRBD2. V gave up 11 bases and J gave up 5 bases; unmatched junction bases: 9. In germline, CDR1 is SGHNT, CDR2 YENEEA. The CDR3 is 13 residues long. CDR3 sequence (DNA): TGTGCCTGCGGGCGGGGGAGCCACAATGAGCAGTTCTTC. It specifies CACGRGSHNEQFF.

In this sample, this clonotype turned up a few times. V usage is TRBV3-1 and J usage is TRBJ2-2; D perhaps matches TRBD2 (6 bases). The germline gives CDR1 LGHDT, CDR2 YNNKEL (reference sequence). V was shortened by 7 bases and J by 1 base, with 10 bases between the two germline ends. This CDR3 has 14 amino acids. The chain's CDR3 is CASKEGMNTGELFF. The CDR3 nucleotides read TGTGCCAGCAAGGAGGGAATGAACACCGGGGAGCTGTTTTTT.

This clonotype was found a few times. This chain connects TRBV18 to TRBJ2-1; tentatively, D is TRBD2 (5 bases). The CDR3 extends over 14 amino acids. Trimming cost V 4 bases and J 5 bases, with 12 bases left between them. In germline, CDR1 is KGHSH, CDR2 LQKENI. This chain's CDR3 is CASSRRGGHNEQFF. DNA for the CDR3: TGTGCCAGCTCACGACGCGGCGGGCACAATGAGCAGTTCTTC.

This clonotype was recorded at least ten times. The chain recombines TRBV7-2 with TRBJ2-5; D possibly corresponds to TRBD1 (5 bases). Germline CDR1 is SGHTA and CDR2 is FQGNSA. CDR3 size: 15 residues. Trimming pared 2 bases from V and 0 bases from J, leaving 10 bases between. The CDR3 DNA sequence: TGTGCCAGCAGCTTAAGCCGGACATACCAAGAGACCCAGTACTTC. It translates to CASSLSRTYQETQYF.

This clonotype has a count of ten or more. The chain has TRBV12-3 or TRBV12-4 and TRBJ2-1; the D is unclear. Trimming cost V 3 bases and J 5 bases, with 11 bases left between them. CDR3 length: 14 amino acids. As DNA, the CDR3 is TGTGCCAGCAGTTTCGGCCGTAGCCACAATGAGCAGTTCTTC. This translates into CASSFGRSHNEQFF.

Many counts were recorded for this clonotype. The rearrangement uses TRBV7-2 and TRBJ1-2; unclear D gene. The germline V and J ends were trimmed by 5 bases and 2 bases, with 3 bases remaining between them. CDR1 SGHTA and CDR2 FQGNSA come from the germline V gene. This CDR3 has 11 residues. Here the CDR3 DNA reads TGTGCCAGCAGCGAAAACTATGGCTACACCTTC. Translated: CASSENYGYTF.

This clonotype was observed a handful of times. The CDR3 loop is CASSGGGRNEQFF. The CDR3 DNA reads TGTGCCAGCAGCGGGGGGGGGCGTAATGAGCAGTTCTTC. The rearrangement links TRBV9 to TRBJ2-1, with D perhaps TRBD2 (7 bases). The CDR3 contains 13 residues. Trimming pared 3 bases from V and 7 bases from J, leaving 11 bases between. The germline CDR1 and CDR2 sequences are SGDLS and YYNGEE.